These 7 T cell receptor beta chains were sequenced from one sample in a study of OX40 agonist ivuxolimab in advanced cancers. Repertoires were generated with immunoSEQ multiplex PCR, while TCRdb's copy carries only in-frame clones and drops some. Of around 50,000 clones in the sample, over 75% are singletons; the top ten hold about 3.5%. Sequencing used CD4+ or CD8+ T cells sorted from blood, obtained in a trial of the OX40 agonist ivuxolimab. The receptors shown here come from an adult with an advanced solid tumor such as melanoma, head and neck, liver or kidney cancer.

This clone was counted only a few times. The chain carries TRBV12-1 and TRBJ1-1; the table's D call of TRBD1 was not tested on the DNA. TRBV12-1 is annotated as a pseudogene. The CDR3 loop spans 15 amino acids. CDR3 in amino acids: CASSCLGQTNTEAFF. For the CDR3, the DNA is TGTGCCAGCAGCTGCCTCGGACAGACAAACACTGAAGCTTTCTTT.

The J gene is TRBJ2-1, the V gene TRBV5-5, with TRBD2 matching 10 bases. This CDR3 region has 16 residues. After removal of 0 bases from V and 8 bases from J, the junction contained 8 bases not matched to a gene. Germline CDR1 SGHKS, CDR2 YYEKEE (reference sequence). The CDR3 nucleotides read TGTGCCAGCAGCTTGGTGGCTAGCGGGAGCAATTATGAGCAGTTCTTC. Translation: CASSLVASGSNYEQFF.

CDR3 nucleotides: TGTGCCAGCAGCCTAGCGGGAGATGGGGTTAATGAGCAGTTCTTC. It is translated as CASSLAGDGVNEQFF. V usage is TRBV6-4 and J usage is TRBJ2-1; 10 nucleotides align to TRBD2. This CDR3 region has 15 residues. The germline V gene encodes CDR1 MRHNA and CDR2 SNTAGT. V dropped 6 bases and J dropped 7; count of bases not matched to a gene: 9.

The chain is built from TRBV5-1 and TRBJ2-7, with 13 bases lining up with TRBD2. Trimming cost V 9 bases and J 5 bases; bases outside gene matches: 8. CDR3 size: 14 residues. Looked up from germline, CDR1 is SGHRS and CDR2 is YFSETQ. In nucleotides, the CDR3 is TGCGCCACCAGGACTAGCGGGAGTAAGGACGAGCAGTACTTC. Translating gives CATRTSGSKDEQYF.

The genes are TRBV7-2 and TRBJ2-3; 7 positions match TRBD2. Trimming at V came to 0 bases and at J to 4 bases, leaving 7 bases not matched to a gene. From germline, CDR1 is SGHTA and CDR2 FQGNSA. CDR3 length: 16 amino acids. The CDR3 DNA sequence: TGTGCCAGCAGCTTAGCGAGCGGGAATTTAGCAGATACGCAGTATTTT. Translation: CASSLASGNLADTQYF.

This rearrangement joins TRBV2 to TRBJ2-7; D is undetermined. Germline CDR1 is SNHLY and CDR2 is FYNNEI. The CDR3 totals 15 residues. Between the trimmed V and J ends, which lost 2 bases and 6 bases, there was a span of 17 bases. The CDR3 sequence: CASSEMAATLSEQYF. In DNA, the CDR3 is TGTGCCAGCAGTGAAATGGCAGCCACCCTAAGCGAGCAGTACTTC.

J is TRBJ2-7 and V is TRBV7-9; D tentatively fits TRBD1 or TRBD2 (6 bases each). Germline CDR1 SEHNR, CDR2 FQNEAQ (reference sequence). This CDR3 is built from 15 residues. V shed 3 bases and J shed 9 bases, with 21 bases lying between them. The DNA of the CDR3 is TGTGCCAGCAGCTTTTCGACAGGAGGGCCCTCGGGGCAGTACTTC. Its translation: CASSFSTGGPSGQYF. Full variable domain (missing parts from reference TRBV7-9 and TRBJ2-7): DTGVSQNPRHKITKRGQNVTFRCDPISEHNRLYWYRQTLGQGPEFLTYFQNEAQLEKSRLLSDRFSAERPKGSFSTLEIQRTEQGDSAMYLCASSFSTGGPSGQYFGPGTRLTVT.